The clone carrying this TCR beta chain was detected a few times. These data belong to a study of blood T cells in healthy people across ages. This CDR3 has 13 amino acids. CDR1 is SGHTA and CDR2 is FQGNSA in the germline V gene. It was with a sample-barcoded 5' primer and a J-beta primer mix that a second PCR of roughly 6 to 12 cycles was run. Each CDR3 protein gets one entry after TCRdb re-called the 5' RACE reads with MiXCR. Among roughly 1 million distinct CDR3 sequences, roughly a quarter were seen once, and the ten largest hold approximately 0.79%. The same data also contributed to another study, on T cells of mothers and their children. That study reports: RNA extracted was entirely used for cDNA synthesis, roughly 1.6 ug per 15 ul.

Input material: blood. The J gene is TRBJ2-5, the V gene TRBV7-2; D is perhaps TRBD2 (5 bases). The J call may be faulty, since TRBJ2-7 better matches the DNA end. The TCR originated in a girl aged 2-9 years in good health. In nucleotides, the CDR3 is TGTGCCAGCAGGCCACCCGGGACCTACGAGCAGTACTTC. Protein sequence: CASRPPGTYEQYF.